This T cell receptor beta chain comes out of a study of cytomegalovirus exposure and HLA in healthy donors. Across the whole study: HLA-typed donors contributed 65 million to 85 million unique TCRs, which were held in an early data release. Study-wide results and caveats: The HLA-A and HLA-B alleles of most subjects were reportedly predicted accurately from TCR beta sequences.

As regards this clone: No antigen is known for it.

V trimming: 10 bases; J trimming: 0 bases; junction bases outside the gene matches: 3. This CDR3 region has 13 residues. In germline, CDR1 is MNHEY, CDR2 SMNVEV (reference sequence). Primers for the PCR totalled 60 Vbeta and 13 Jbeta. The assay was immunoSEQ multiplex PCR, and TCRdb's table has in-frame clones only and misses some. The sample lists 95,000 to 150,000 clones; more than 75% were seen once. This sequence was found in a woman between 55 and 75 years old in good health and CMV-seropositive. The sequenced sample consisted of PBMCs. The chain uses TRBV27 and TRBJ1-2; 9 nucleotides line up with TRBD1. CDR3 coding DNA: TGTGCCACCCGGGACAGGGCTAACTATGGCTACACCTTC. Its protein product is CATRDRANYGYTF.